This is a list of T cell receptor beta chains from one sample in a study of blood T cell repertoires in COVID-19. TCRdb keeps only in-frame clones here, not all; method: immunoSEQ multiplex PCR. The table lists 120,000 or so clones, around 83% of them singletons, with 12% in the top ten. The sample comprised peripheral blood. All receptors come from a man between 60 and 70 years old with acute or convalescent COVID-19. Both conserved end residues are part of each CDR3. The D gene is left open where the match is weak. Size tells how often a clone was seen (once, few, many) or the class of an expanded clone, and some rows leave it out.

- once TRBJ2-5 TRBV24-1 CATSDPQGGGETQYF TGTGCCACCAGTGACCCACAGGGCGGTGGGGAGACCCAGTACTTC
TRBD2 once TRBJ2-7 TRBV5-5 CASSRTSGSGGHYEQYF TGTGCCAGCAGCCGGACTAGCGGGAGTGGGGGGCACTACGAGCAGTACTTC
- - TRBJ2-5 TRBV10-2 CASSGIQVSQETQYF TGCGCCAGCAGTGGGATTCAGGTAAGCCAAGAGACCCAGTACTTC
- - TRBJ2-7 TRBV5-6 CASSFRRGQGYEQYF TGTGCCAGCAGCTTTAGGAGGGGCCAGGGCTACGAGCAGTACTTC
TRBD2 - TRBJ2-1 TRBV6-5 CASHGLAVSYNEQFF TGTGCCAGCCACGGACTAGCGGTTTCCTACAATGAGCAGTTCTTC
TRBD2 - TRBJ2-1 TRBV5-5 CASSSLGTSGPTREQFF TGTGCCAGCAGCTCGCTGGGGACTAGCGGACCTACGAGAGAGCAGTTCTTC
- - TRBJ2-2 TRBV21-1 CASSMGATLDRRANTGELFF TGTGCCAGCAGCATGGGCGCTACCTTGGACAGGAGGGCGAACACCGGGGAGCTGTTTTTT
TRBD1 - TRBJ1-1 TRBV15 CATSIDRGQTEAFF TGTGCCACCAGCATAGACAGGGGGCAGACTGAAGCTTTCTTT
- - TRBJ1-1 TRBV7-9 CASRPGGTLSEAFF TGTGCCAGCAGGCCGGGTGGGACATTGTCTGAAGCTTTCTTT
TRBD1 - TRBJ1-4 TRBV7-6 CASSPTGAGQGRNEKLFF TGTGCCAGCAGCCCAACTGGGGCAGGACAGGGAAGAAATGAAAAACTGTTTTTT
TRBD1 - TRBJ1-2 TRBV24-1 CATKGTGDGYTF TGTGCCACCAAAGGGACAGGGGATGGCTACACCTTC
TRBD2 - TRBJ2-1 TRBV28 CASSSVGGEGRDEQFF TGTGCCAGCAGCTCGGTCGGTGGGGAGGGTAGGGATGAGCAGTTCTTC
TRBD2 - TRBJ2-3 TRBV24-1 CATSDSLGLAGVPRDTQYF TGTGCCACCAGTGATTCCTTGGGACTAGCGGGAGTTCCGCGGGATACGCAGTATTTT
- - TRBJ2-3 TRBV19 CASTTRHRSFTDTQYF TGTGCCAGTACCACTAGGCATAGGAGTTTCACAGATACGCAGTATTTT
- - TRBJ2-3 TRBV24-1 CATSGGLDTQYF TGTGCCACCAGTGGGGGGCTGGATACGCAGTATTTT
- - TRBJ2-3 TRBV13 CASVSGRPNTQYF TGTGCCAGCGTAAGCGGCCGCCCAAATACGCAGTATTTT
- - TRBJ1-3 TRBV6-6 CASSYSQFLGGNTIYF TGTGCCAGCAGTTACTCGCAGTTCCTAGGAGGAAACACCATATATTTT
- - TRBJ1-2 TRBV10-3 CAISESRQAVNYGYTF TGTGCCATCAGTGAGTCTCGGCAGGCCGTTAACTATGGCTACACCTTC
TRBD1 - TRBJ1-5 TRBV2 CASIRDRGSQPQHF TGTGCCAGCATCCGGGACAGGGGTAGCCAGCCCCAGCATTTT
- - TRBJ2-2 TRBV6-5 CASSTLPGSGELFF TGTGCCAGCAGCACCTTGCCGGGGTCCGGGGAGCTGTTTTTT
- once TRBJ1-2 TRBV4-1 CASSQQEVFLYGYTF TGCGCCAGCAGCCAACAAGAGGTCTTCCTCTATGGCTACACCTTC
- - TRBJ1-2 TRBV3-1/TRBV3-2 CASSQMGAYGYTF TGTGCCAGCAGCCAAATGGGGGCCTATGGCTACACCTTC
- - TRBJ2-2 TRBV15 CATSREKEMNTGELFF TGTGCCACCAGCAGAGAAAAGGAGATGAACACCGGGGAGCTGTTTTTT
TRBD1 - TRBJ2-4 TRBV5-1 CASSTQGMLAKNIQYF TGCGCCAGCAGCACACAGGGGATGCTAGCCAAAAACATTCAGTACTTC
TRBD2 - TRBJ2-3 TRBV7-3 CASSWGTSSTDTQYF TGTGCCAGCAGCTGGGGGACTAGTAGCACAGATACGCAGTATTTT
- - TRBJ1-1 TRBV19 CASSVRGNTEAFF TGTGCCAGTAGTGTCAGGGGGAACACTGAAGCTTTCTTT
- - TRBJ1-5 TRBV27 CASSLSLWGGQPQHF TGTGCCAGCAGTTTATCGTTGTGGGGAGGTCAGCCCCAGCATTTT
- - TRBJ2-1 TRBV9 CASSPRSYNEQFF TGTGCCAGCAGCCCCCGCTCCTACAATGAGCAGTTCTTC
TRBD1 - TRBJ1-4 TRBV2 CASLRDRSATNEKLFF TGTGCCAGCTTAAGGGACAGAAGTGCAACTAATGAAAAACTGTTTTTT
TRBD2 - TRBJ2-2 TRBV20-1 CSASRGSGRAVGELFF TGCAGTGCTAGTAGGGGTAGCGGGAGGGCCGTAGGGGAGCTGTTTTTT
- few TRBJ1-5 TRBV7-8 CASSATGLKTQHF TGTGCCAGCAGCGCGACAGGTCTTAAGACCCAGCATTTT
TRBD1 - TRBJ1-2 TRBV4-1 CASSQGNRGRDYGYTF TGCGCCAGCAGCCAAGGGAACAGGGGGCGCGACTATGGCTACACCTTC
- - TRBJ1-4 TRBV30 CAWSFFGQGGEKLFF -
TRBD2 - TRBJ2-7 TRBV5-1 CASSGGAGGYEQYF TGCGCCAGCAGCGGGGGTGCGGGAGGCTACGAGCAGTACTTC
- - TRBJ1-4 TRBV28 CASRDSATNEKLFF TGTGCCAGCAGGGACAGTGCAACTAATGAAAAACTGTTTTTT
- - TRBJ1-1 TRBV27 CASGDNPPADTEAFF TGTGCCAGCGGGGACAACCCCCCGGCGGACACTGAAGCTTTCTTT
TRBD1 - TRBJ2-7 TRBV3-1/TRBV3-2 CASSSRDSSYEQYF TGTGCCAGCAGCTCCCGGGACAGCAGCTACGAGCAGTACTTC
TRBD2 - TRBJ2-1 TRBV24-1 CATSDFGLAGEGEQFF TGTGCCACCAGTGATTTTGGTCTAGCGGGAGAGGGTGAGCAGTTCTTC
TRBD2 - TRBJ2-2 TRBV7-3 CASSPRTSGSRELFF TGTGCCAGCAGCCCCCGGACTAGCGGCAGCCGGGAGCTGTTTTTT
TRBD2 once TRBJ2-1 TRBV10-1 CASSSSGRAYLDEQFF TGCGCCAGCAGTTCTAGCGGGAGGGCCTATTTGGATGAGCAGTTCTTC
TRBD1 once TRBJ1-2 TRBV28 CASLPGQGADLNYGYTF TGTGCCAGCTTGCCGGGACAGGGGGCGGATTTGAACTATGGCTACACCTTC
TRBD1 - TRBJ1-4 TRBV5-1 CASSLDRPTNEKLFF TGCGCCAGCAGCCTGGACAGGCCAACTAATGAAAAACTGTTTTTT
- few TRBJ2-4 TRBV14 CASSQVAGSLAKNIQYF TGTGCCAGCAGCCAAGTTGCAGGTTCACTAGCCAAAAACATTCAGTACTTC
- - TRBJ1-2 TRBV28 CASSLEASGGYTF TGTGCCAGCAGTTTAGAGGCGTCGGGGGGCTACACCTTC
- few TRBJ2-2 TRBV15 CATSRATNWELFF TGTGCCACCAGCAGAGCCACAAATTGGGAGCTGTTTTTT
- - TRBJ1-5 TRBV12-2 CASRLTGINQPQHF TGTGCAAGTCGCTTAACAGGGATCAATCAGCCCCAGCATTTT
- - TRBJ1-2 TRBV6-5 CASSSPGQANYGYTF TGTGCCAGCAGTAGCCCAGGGCAGGCGAACTATGGCTACACCTTC